This T cell receptor beta chain stems from a study of PD-1 blockade in classical Hodgkin lymphoma. Sequencing was performed with immunoSEQ multiplex PCR; in TCRdb, only in-frame clones are kept and a portion is missing. The sample shows about 13,000 clones, roughly 78% of them seen only once. V lost 1 base to trimming and J lost 5 bases; unmatched junction nucleotides: 5. The germline V gene has CDR1 SEHNR and CDR2 FQNEAQ (reference sequence). This CDR3 comprises 14 residues. Regarding this clone: Its antigen is not identified.

Brentuximab vedotin exposure varied among the patients, all of whom had relapsed after autologous stem cell transplantation. Broader study findings: Newly diagnosed patients were reported to start with lower TCR diversity than healthy donors. Complete responders started with a diversity level that resembled newly diagnosed patients at baseline.

Sequencing was performed on peripheral blood mononuclear cells (PBMCs), taken at baseline. The receptor's source is a human donor with classical Hodgkin lymphoma. V and J are TRBV7-9 and TRBJ2-7; 7 bases agree with TRBD2. CDR3 nucleotide sequence: TGTGCCAGCAGCTTAGTTGGCGGGAGCGACGAGCAGTACTTC. This gives the protein CASSLVGGSDEQYF.